Ten or more counts support the clone carrying this T cell receptor beta chain. The V gene's germline CDR1 is LGHDT and CDR2 YNNKEL (reference sequence). The CDR3 is 17 amino acids. After removal of 8 bases from V and 7 bases from J, the junction contained 19 bases not matched to a gene. The sample originates from a study of T cells in Graves' hyperthyroidism and ophthalmopathy. Background on the study: Peripheral blood was taken when the disease was first diagnosed, before any treatment began.

Amplified TCR beta CDR3 regions derived from RNA transcripts. Initially, a first-round RT-PCR of the TCR CDR3 employed the HTBI primer set. One entry per CDR3 protein results from TCRdb running MiXCR on the multiplex PCR reads. Of approximately 430,000 distinct CDR3 sequences in the sample, approximately 14% were seen once. This TCR came from a woman between 18 and 30 years old with Graves' hyperthyroidism. The J gene is TRBJ2-1, the V gene TRBV3-1; 8 bases agree with TRBD1. Sequencing was done on a sample of blood. CDR3: CASRPPPGTGRRNEQFF. DNA of the CDR3: TGTGCCAGCCGCCCGCCCCCTGGGACAGGACGTCGGAATGAGCAGTTCTTC.